These 21 T cell receptor beta chains were sequenced from one sample in a study of cytomegalovirus exposure and HLA in healthy donors. The primer mix had 60 Vbeta and 13 Jbeta primers. TCRdb's copy holds only in-frame clones and misses some; the assay was immunoSEQ multiplex PCR. Here the sample table reports around 75,000 clones. The sample consisted of PBMCs. The receptor set was obtained from an older woman in good health and CMV-seronegative.

This chain joins TRBV30 and TRBJ2-7; weak D call: TRBD2 (5 bases). This CDR3 is built from 16 residues. Germline assignment: CDR1 GTSNPN and CDR2 SVGIG (reference sequence). Trimming left V 0 bases short and J 3 bases short, with 18 bases between. The CDR3 DNA reads TGTGCCTGGAGTGTGTCGGGAAAGGTTTTTGTCTACGAGCAGTACTTC. Encoded protein: CAWSVSGKVFVYEQYF.

V and J are TRBV4-2 and TRBJ2-7; TRBD2 matches at 8 bases. Germline trimming cut 2 bases from V and 0 bases from J; bases unmatched to any gene: 9. From germline, CDR1 is LGHNA and CDR2 YNFKEQ. This CDR3 contains 17 residues. In nucleotides, the CDR3 is TGTGCCAGCAGCCAATCTACTAGCGGTAGGAGCTCCTACGAGCAGTACTTC. Translating it yields CASSQSTSGRSSYEQYF.

V gene TRBV4-1 combines with J gene TRBJ2-3, with 8 nucleotides matching TRBD2. V lost 2 bases and J lost 0; bases outside the gene matches: 7. The germline gives CDR1 MGHRA, CDR2 YSYEKL. CDR3 length: 17 amino acids. The CDR3 DNA reads as TGCGCCAGCAGCCAACCCCGAGCGGGAGCTAGCACAGATACGCAGTATTTT. Amino acids: CASSQPRAGASTDTQYF.

The gene calls are TRBV5-4 and TRBJ2-7; 7 bases agree with TRBD1. This CDR3 spans 17 amino acids. Germline trimming cut 0 bases from V and 2 bases from J; bases unmatched to any gene: 11. Germline lookup yields CDR1 SGHNT and CDR2 YYREEE (reference sequence). DNA of the CDR3: TGTGCCAGCAGCTTGGACACTCCTTTTAGGGGGCCCTACGAGCAGTACTTC. As protein: CASSLDTPFRGPYEQYF.

The chain has TRBV5-1 and TRBJ2-3, with 12 bases fitting TRBD2. CDR3 length: 16 residues. After removal of 2 bases from V and 2 bases from J, the junction contained 3 bases not matched to a gene. Germline CDR1 and CDR2: SGHRS and YFSETQ. The CDR3 is CASSLGLAGPTDTQYF. CDR3 DNA: TGCGCCAGCAGCTTAGGACTAGCGGGGCCCACAGATACGCAGTATTTT.

V usage is TRBV14 and J usage is TRBJ1-1; 11 bases are shared with TRBD1. There are 15 residues in the CDR3. J gave up 5 bases and V 3 bases, and 5 bases lay outside the gene matches. Germline lookup yields CDR1 SGHDN and CDR2 FVKESK. The CDR3 DNA follows: TGTGCCAGCAGCCATCGCCGGGACAGGGGGACTGAAGCTTTCTTT. It codes for CASSHRRDRGTEAFF. The entire variable domain, with the rest obtained from reference TRBV14 and TRBJ1-1, is as follows: EAGVTQFPSHSVIEKGQTVTLRCDPISGHDNLYWYRRVMGKEIKFLLHFVKESKQDESGMPNNRFLAERTGGTYSTLKVQPAELEDSGVYFCASSHRRDRGTEAFFGQGTRLTVV.

V gene TRBV28 combines with J gene TRBJ1-1; the D is unclear. V dropped 3 bases and J dropped 2 bases, with 10 bases sitting between them. The germline CDR1 and CDR2 sequences are MDHEN and SYDVKM. CDR3 size: 14 residues. Here the CDR3 DNA reads TGTGCCAGCAGTTTGCTCAGACTTAACACTGAAGCTTTCTTT. Protein sequence: CASSLLRLNTEAFF.

The chain employs TRBV6-5 and TRBJ1-1; tentatively, D is TRBD1 (5 bases). Germline CDR1 reads MNHEY; CDR2 reads SVGAGI. The CDR3 contains 16 residues. V was shortened by 1 base and J by 3 bases, with 15 bases between the two germline ends. The CDR3 bases are TGTGCCAGCAGTTACTTACGGGTTCGGGGGGACACTGAAGCTTTCTTT. It codes for CASSYLRVRGDTEAFF.

The chain is built from TRBV10-3 and TRBJ1-1; D is uncertain. Germline V gives CDR1 ENHRY, CDR2 SYGVKD. The CDR3 contains 13 residues. Trimming removed 3 bases at V and 3 bases at J, with 8 bases between. The chain's CDR3 is CAISDPLHTEAFF. CDR3 in DNA: TGTGCCATCAGTGACCCACTTCACACTGAAGCTTTCTTT.

The rearrangement links TRBV6-5 to TRBJ1-1; D ambiguous. There are 13 residues in the CDR3. The germline CDR1 and CDR2 sequences are MNHEY and SVGAGI. Trimming shortened V by 6 bases and J by 0 bases, and 8 bases separated the two germline ends. The CDR3 is CASRRYMNTEAFF. CDR3 nucleotides: TGTGCCAGCAGGCGATATATGAACACTGAAGCTTTCTTT.

The J gene is TRBJ1-1, the V gene TRBV6-6; possibly TRBD1 for D (5 bases). Germline V gene data show CDR1 as MNHNY and CDR2 as SVGAGI (reference sequence). V was clipped by 6 bases and J by 5 bases, with 10 bases between them. CDR3 size: 12 residues. CDR3 bases: TGTGCCAGCAGAGCGGGGGGGACTGAAGCTTTCTTT. Protein sequence: CASRAGGTEAFF.

The gene calls are TRBV5-5 and TRBJ1-2; D perhaps matches TRBD1 (6 bases). CDR1 is SGHKS, CDR2 YYEKEE, per germline (reference sequence). Trimming removed 4 bases from V and 0 bases from J, with 13 bases in between. This CDR3 spans 15 amino acids. The CDR3 loop is CASSQGGRSNYGYTF. The CDR3 DNA reads TGTGCCAGCAGCCAAGGGGGACGCTCTAACTATGGCTACACCTTC.

This sequence joins TRBV6-1 and TRBJ2-1; 7 nucleotides agree with TRBD2. The germline CDR1 and CDR2 sequences are MNHNS and SASEGT. J was trimmed by 8 bases and V by 1 base; bases with no gene match: 8. This CDR3 has 15 amino acids. CDR3 residues: CASSEEAGRTHEQFF. The CDR3 DNA reads TGTGCCAGCAGTGAAGAAGCGGGAAGGACTCATGAGCAGTTCTTC.

This chain uses TRBV29-1 with TRBJ2-5, with TRBD1 matching over 9 bases. The trim removed 3 bases at V and 5 bases at J, leaving 7 bases unmatched. CDR3 length: 14 residues. Germline CDR1 SQVTM, CDR2 ANQGSEA. The chain's CDR3 is CSVERTGEWETQYF. CDR3 nucleotides: TGCAGCGTTGAGAGGACAGGGGAGTGGGAGACCCAGTACTTC. The full variable domain, in which reference TRBV29-1 and TRBJ2-5 provide the parts outside the CDR3, is SAVISQKPSRDICQRGTSLTIQCQVDSQVTMMFWYRQQPGQSLTLIATANQGSEATYESGFVIDKFPISRPNLTFSTLTVSNMSPEDSSIYLCSVERTGEWETQYFGPGTRLLVL.

This rearrangement joins TRBV4-2 to TRBJ2-7; 11 bases align to TRBD1. CDR1 LGHNA and CDR2 YNFKEQ come from the germline V gene. The J segment lost 4 bases and the V segment lost 0 bases, leaving 8 bases of the junction unmatched. This CDR3 contains 17 residues. The DNA of the CDR3 is TGTGCCAGCAGCCAAGAGGCACCGGGACAGGGGGAATACGAGCAGTACTTC. Amino acid sequence: CASSQEAPGQGEYEQYF.

The chain couples TRBV7-6 to TRBJ2-3, with 7 bases matching TRBD1. There are 12 residues in the CDR3. CDR1 is SGHVS and CDR2 is FNYEAQ in the germline V gene. Trimming cost V 5 bases and J 15 bases; bases outside gene matches: 11. The CDR3 nucleotides read TGTGCCAGCAGCGCAGAGCCCGGGGACAGTTATTTT. Its translation: CASSAEPGDSYF.

The chain uses TRBV6-1 and TRBJ2-7; TRBD2 agrees at 10 bases. Trimming took 4 bases from V and 6 from J; bases not matched to a gene: 15. Per the germline V gene, CDR1 is MNHNS and CDR2 is SASEGT. The CDR3 has 17 residues. CDR3 DNA: TGTGCCAGCAGTGTCCGGAGCTCTAGCGGGAGCTCCGGCGAGCAGTACTTC. It translates to CASSVRSSSGSSGEQYF.

The chain carries TRBV28 and TRBJ2-5; TRBD2 is a possible D gene (5 bases). CDR1 and CDR2 (germline): MDHEN, SYDVKM. V was clipped by 6 bases and J by 10 bases, with 18 bases between them. The length of the CDR3 is 13 residues. The CDR3 is CASSPGSSWGQYF. The CDR3 region has the DNA TGTGCCAGCAGCCCGGGGAGCAGTTGGGGCCAGTACTTC.

The V and J genes are TRBV7-9 and TRBJ2-2, with D uncertain. The CDR3 runs to 15 residues. Germline CDR1 reads SEHNR; CDR2 reads FQNEAQ (reference sequence). Trimming removed 4 bases at V and 0 bases at J, with 9 bases between. This CDR3 is CASSSVPANTGELFF. The CDR3 region has the DNA TGTGCCAGCAGCTCGGTCCCGGCGAACACCGGGGAGCTGTTTTTT.

The rearrangement joins TRBV10-1 to TRBJ2-2; D is undetermined. Germline values: CDR1 WNHNN, CDR2 SYGVQD (reference sequence). With 3 bases removed from V and 3 bases from J, the gap between germline ends came to 20 bases. This CDR3 contains 18 residues. The CDR3 loop is CASSDNGLGDVDTGELFF. The CDR3 DNA is TGCGCCAGCAGTGACAATGGATTAGGAGACGTCGACACCGGGGAGCTGTTTTTT.

This chain uses TRBV2 with TRBJ1-2; TRBD1 agrees at 8 bases. The CDR3 extends over 15 amino acids. With V trimmed by 6 bases and J by 2 bases, 8 bases remained unmatched. Germline lookup yields CDR1 SNHLY and CDR2 FYNNEI. The CDR3 nucleotides are TGTGCCAGCAGCACCAGCAGGGGGCGAAACTATGGCTACACCTTC. Translation gives CASSTSRGRNYGYTF.